There are a few counts of the clone carrying this TCR beta chain. Treatment defined: 15 Gy SBRT to primary tumor, nephrectomy 4 weeks later. This record comes from a study of radiation and T cells in renal cell carcinoma. With 5 bases removed from V and 5 bases from J, the gap between germline ends came to 16 bases. Germline CDR1 LNHDA, CDR2 SQIVND (reference sequence). The CDR3 is made up of 15 amino acids. Assay: immunoSEQ multiplex PCR; the TCRdb copy retains only in-frame clones and omits some. This sample has 10,000 to 15,000 clones, with more than 30% found just once. The clonotype originates from a man aged 60 to 69 with renal cell carcinoma. The chain couples TRBV19 to TRBJ1-5; D may be TRBD1 (5 bases). The source material was tumor tissue, sampled from a patient whose treatment included radiotherapy and nephrectomy. CDR3 sequence reads: CASSRGRLRDQPQHF. The CDR3 DNA reads TGTGCCAGTAGTCGCGGCAGACTCAGGGATCAGCCCCAGCATTTT.